Ten or more counts support the clone carrying this TCR beta chain. Antigen unknown. The read ends 3 residues early relative to the CDR3; the germline J gene fills the gap. Clones were read by immunoSEQ multiplex PCR, and TCRdb kept only the in-frame ones, dropping some. There are tens of thousands of clones in the sample, none observed a single time. This entry is derived from a study of T cell clonality in common variable immunodeficiency. General study findings and limits: In common variable immunodeficiency, TCR beta chains reportedly carried fewer deletions and N-nucleotide insertions.

Germline values: CDR1 SNHLY, CDR2 FYNNEI. With 7 bases removed from V and 0 bases from J, the gap between germline ends came to 10 bases. The CDR3 sequence is 14 residues long. The chain is built from TRBV2 and TRBJ1-3, with unresolved D. The clonotype originates from a human donor with common variable immunodeficiency. The sequencing sample was made of peripheral blood mononuclear cells. The covered CDR3 bases are TGTGCCAGCAAGGTCGACTACTCTGGAAACACC. Protein sequence: CASKVDYSGNT. The entire CDR3 sequence reads CASKVDYSGNTIYF.